The 18 T cell receptor beta chains reported below all come from one sample, sequenced in a study of regulatory T cells in long-lasting Graves disease. Construction of the TCR beta libraries employed iRepertoire HTBI primers in conjunction with Arm-PCR of CDR3 regions. MiXCR was run by TCRdb on the multiplex PCR reads, yielding one entry per CDR3 protein. The table shows some 370,000 distinct CDR3 sequences, with 10% to 15% occurring only once. Time point noted: newly diagnosed GD, antithyroid drugs for less than 3 months. From PBMCs, RNA was extracted and then used to make the TCR library. These same records also appear under a second study, on T cells in Graves' hyperthyroidism and ophthalmopathy.

Sequencing was performed on peripheral blood mononuclear cells (PBMCs), taken at new diagnosis, from a patient treated with antithyroid drugs. The receptors originated from a woman aged 18-29 years with Graves disease.

There are many counts of this clonotype. The rearrangement joins TRBV28 to TRBJ1-5, with 8 bases matching TRBD1. V shed 6 bases, J shed 7 bases, and the junction held 8 bases outside the gene matches. The germline V gene encodes CDR1 MDHEN and CDR2 SYDVKM. The CDR3 spans 14 residues. The CDR3 spells CASSPDRANQPQHF. The CDR3 bases are TGTGCCAGCAGCCCGGACAGGGCGAACCAGCCCCAGCATTTT.

In this sample, this clonotype turned up many times. This chain uses TRBV4-2 with TRBJ2-5, with 7 nucleotides matching TRBD1. Germline CDR1 and CDR2: LGHNA and YNFKEQ. The CDR3 is 14 amino acids. After removal of 4 bases from V and 2 bases from J, the junction contained 4 bases not matched to a gene. CDR3 protein: CASSRGGGQETQYF. The CDR3 DNA reads as TGTGCCAGCAGCCGAGGGGGCGGGCAAGAGACCCAGTACTTC.

The rearrangement joins TRBV6-9 to TRBJ2-7, with 11 bases lining up with TRBD1. The CDR3 is made up of 17 amino acids. V trimming: 3 bases; J trimming: 2 bases; junction bases outside the gene matches: 9. The V gene's germline CDR1 is MNHGY and CDR2 SVAAGI. CDR3 DNA: TGTGCCAGCAGTTACCCCAACGGACAGGGGGCCCCCTACGAGCAGTACTTC. Protein sequence: CASSYPNGQGAPYEQYF.

This clonotype has only a few counts. The chain joins TRBV28 to TRBJ1-2; D call uncertain. The CDR3 contains 13 residues. V lost 6 bases, J lost 0 bases, and 8 bases lay in between. Germline CDR1 MDHEN, CDR2 SYDVKM. This CDR3 reads CASRTGTNYGYTF. CDR3 DNA sequence: TGTGCCAGCAGGACGGGGACTAACTATGGCTACACCTTC.

This clonotype was observed a few times. J is TRBJ1-5 and V is TRBV6-1; D gene uncertain. Looked up from germline, CDR1 is MNHNS and CDR2 is SASEGT. With 5 bases removed from V and 10 bases from J, the gap between germline ends came to 15 bases. The CDR3 totals 13 residues. The CDR3 nucleotides are TGTGCCAGCAGTCCCCGCCCTGGAGGTCCCCAGCATTTT. It is translated as CASSPRPGGPQHF.

This clonotype has just a few counts. This rearrangement joins TRBV7-6 to TRBJ2-3, with unresolved D. V shed 5 bases and J shed 6 bases, with 9 bases lying between them. The CDR3 spans 12 residues. Germline V CDR1 and CDR2: SGHVS, FNYEAQ. This chain's CDR3 is CASSPSWDTQYF. In DNA, the CDR3 is TGTGCCAGCAGCCCAAGCTGGGATACGCAGTATTTT.

Ten or more counts support this clonotype. J is TRBJ2-5 and V is TRBV7-3, with 10 positions matching TRBD2. V shed 6 bases and J 2 bases; nucleotides not matched to a gene: 12. CDR1 is SGHTA and CDR2 is FQGTGA in the germline V gene. This CDR3 comprises 17 residues. This CDR3 is CASSLGPSGGGQETQYF. The CDR3 bases are TGTGCCAGCAGTCTAGGCCCTAGCGGGGGTGGGCAAGAGACCCAGTACTTC.

The chain joins TRBV20-1 to TRBJ2-1; TRBD2 aligns across 10 bases. CDR1 and CDR2 from the germline V gene are DFQATT and SNEGSKA (reference sequence). This CDR3 is built from 17 residues. V was clipped by 2 bases and J by 0 bases; unmatched bases: 7. The CDR3 nucleotides read TGCAGTGCTAGATGGTCTAGCGGGGGCCACTCCTACAATGAGCAGTTCTTC. It specifies CSARWSSGGHSYNEQFF.

The sample holds many counts of this clonotype. V gene TRBV10-3 combines with J gene TRBJ2-5; 10 nucleotides match TRBD2. V gave up 0 bases and J gave up 2 bases; unmatched junction bases: 6. The length of the CDR3 is 17 residues. Germline V lookup: CDR1 ENHRY, CDR2 SYGVKD. CDR3 protein: CAISESATSGPQETQYF. CDR3 nucleotides: TGTGCCATCAGTGAGTCGGCGACTAGCGGGCCTCAAGAGACCCAGTACTTC.

This clonotype has at least ten counts. The rearrangement links TRBV28 to TRBJ2-5; 13 bases line up with TRBD2. This CDR3 spans 15 amino acids. Per the germline V gene, CDR1 is MDHEN and CDR2 is SYDVKM. The J segment lost 5 bases and the V segment lost 6 bases, leaving 6 bases of the junction unmatched. The CDR3 DNA is TGTGCCAGCAGACAGACTAGCGGGGGGTCGGAGACCCAGTACTTC. This codes for CASRQTSGGSETQYF.

There are many counts of this clonotype. The chain recombines TRBV7-9 with TRBJ1-5; D unclear. CDR1 SEHNR and CDR2 FQNEAQ come from the germline V gene (reference sequence). The ends were cut back, 0 bases at V and 7 bases at J, with 4 bases in the middle. This CDR3 region has 12 residues. CDR3 sequence: CASSLAGQPQHF. CDR3 DNA sequence: TGTGCCAGCAGCTTAGCTGGACAGCCCCAGCATTTT.

This clonotype has a count of ten or more. The chain combines TRBV9 with TRBJ1-2, with TRBD1 as a possible D gene (5 bases). Looked up from germline, CDR1 is SGDLS and CDR2 is YYNGEE. This CDR3 is built from 15 residues. Trimming removed 3 bases from V and 5 bases from J, with 17 bases in between. CDR3 protein: CASSAPTAGLYGYTF. The CDR3 nucleotides read TGTGCCAGCAGCGCTCCCACGGCAGGGCTTTATGGCTACACCTTC. Full variable domain (outside the CDR3, taken from reference TRBV9 and TRBJ1-2): DSGVTQTPKHLITATGQRVTLRCSPRSGDLSVYWYQQSLDQGLQFLIQYYNGEERAKGNILERFSAQQFPDLHSELNLSSLELGDSALYFCASSAPTAGLYGYTFGSGTRLTVV.

In this sample, this clonotype turned up many times. The chain joins TRBV20-1 to TRBJ2-1, with 7 nucleotides matching TRBD2. Germline CDR1 and CDR2: DFQATT and SNEGSKA (reference sequence). Trimming removed 1 base from V and 8 bases from J; junction bases left unmatched: 8. The CDR3 runs to 14 residues. DNA for the CDR3: TGCAGTGCTAGAGCGGGAGGTCATATAGATGAGCAGTTCTTC. Encoded protein: CSARAGGHIDEQFF.

This clonotype was picked up many times. The rearrangement links TRBV2 to TRBJ1-2, with a possible D match to TRBD1 (5 bases). Trimming removed 7 bases at V and 7 bases at J, with 16 bases between. The germline gives CDR1 SNHLY, CDR2 FYNNEI. CDR3 length equals 13 residues. Here the CDR3 reads CASTRDVAGGYTF. DNA of the CDR3: TGTGCCAGCACCCGGGACGTTGCTGGTGGCTACACCTTC. The full variable domain, rest sourced from reference TRBV2 and TRBJ1-2, is EPEVTQTPSHQVTQMGQEVILRCVPISNHLYFYWYRQILGQKVEFLVSFYNNEISEKSEIFDDQFSVERPDGSNFTLKIRSTKLEDSAMYFCASTRDVAGGYTFGSGTRLTVV.

With regard to this clonotype: This may arise from a read error, as a much more abundant clone is one base away. The chain couples TRBV6-2 or TRBV6-3 to TRBJ2-7; D is possibly TRBD1 (6 bases). CDR1 is MNHEY, CDR2 SVGEGT, per germline. Trimming stripped 6 bases from V and 5 bases from J, with 20 bases between. The CDR3 is 15 residues long. In DNA form, the CDR3 reads TGTGCCAGCAGCGGACCCAACAGGGATTCCGACGAGCAGTACTTC. It is translated as CASSGPNRDSDEQYF.

Many counts were recorded for this clonotype. The chain links TRBV6-1 to TRBJ1-1; no definite D call. CDR1 and CDR2 (germline): MNHNS, SASEGT. The germline V and J ends were trimmed by 3 bases and 3 bases, with 14 bases remaining between them. The CDR3 loop spans 15 amino acids. The CDR3 DNA sequence: TGTGCCAGCAGTGACCACGGGCAGGTTTACACTGAAGCTTTCTTT. Translated: CASSDHGQVYTEAFF.

This clonotype occurred many times. This sequence joins TRBV6-1 and TRBJ1-2, with TRBD1 matching 11 bases. The CDR3 extends over 15 amino acids. Trimming cost V 5 bases and J 4 bases; bases outside gene matches: 6. The V gene's germline CDR1 is MNHNS and CDR2 SASEGT. The CDR3 nucleotides read TGTGCCAGCAGTCAATTCGGGACAGGGGGCTATGGCTACACCTTC. It translates to CASSQFGTGGYGYTF.

The chain uses TRBV28 and TRBJ2-3; 15 bases match TRBD2. The germline V gene has CDR1 MDHEN and CDR2 SYDVKM. The V and J ends lost 8 bases and 1 base, in that order; junction bases with no gene match: 16. There are 20 residues in the CDR3. CDR3 DNA sequence: TGTGCCAGCGTATCGACCGCGGGACTAGCGGGGGGCCAGGGCACAGATACGCAGTATTTT. Its translation is CASVSTAGLAGGQGTDTQYF.